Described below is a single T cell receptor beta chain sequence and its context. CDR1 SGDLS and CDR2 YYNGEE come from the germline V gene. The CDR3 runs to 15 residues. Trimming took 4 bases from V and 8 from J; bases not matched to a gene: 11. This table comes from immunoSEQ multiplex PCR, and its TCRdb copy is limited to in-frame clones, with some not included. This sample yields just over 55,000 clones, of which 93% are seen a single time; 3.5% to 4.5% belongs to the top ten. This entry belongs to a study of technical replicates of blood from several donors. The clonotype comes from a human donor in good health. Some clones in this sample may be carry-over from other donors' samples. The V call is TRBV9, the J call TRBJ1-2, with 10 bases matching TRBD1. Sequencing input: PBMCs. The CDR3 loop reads CASSQDWGQGRGYTF. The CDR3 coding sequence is TGTGCCAGCAGCCAAGATTGGGGACAGGGGAGAGGCTACACCTTC. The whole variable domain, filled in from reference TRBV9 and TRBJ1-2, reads DSGVTQTPKHLITATGQRVTLRCSPRSGDLSVYWYQQSLDQGLQFLIQYYNGEERAKGNILERFSAQQFPDLHSELNLSSLELGDSALYFCASSQDWGQGRGYTFGSGTRLTVV.